This T cell receptor (beta chain) was sequenced in a study of CD8 T cells in ankylosing spondylitis. Study results and limitations: One TCR beta motif, made up of about 8 highly homologous variants, appeared characteristic of ankylosing spondylitis blood.

TCRdb re-called the 5' RACE reads through MiXCR, storing one row per CDR3 protein. The sample holds 100,000 to 150,000 distinct CDR3 sequences, approximately 17% seen once. With respect to this clonotype: Antigen specificity is unknown.

The CDR3 has 18 residues. V lost 3 bases, J lost 1 base, and 22 bases lay in between. Germline CDR1 reads SGDLS; CDR2 reads YYNGEE. The rearrangement joins TRBV9 to TRBJ1-1; maybe TRBD1 (6 bases). This sequence was found in a male donor with ankylosing spondylitis. Sequencing input: blood, either unsorted or a sorted T cell fraction (not recorded which). This CDR3 is CASSDRSSGASGNTEAFF. The CDR3 bases are TGTGCCAGCAGCGATAGATCCTCGGGGGCCAGCGGGAACACTGAAGCTTTCTTT.